This T cell receptor beta chain emerged from a study of blood T cells in healthy people across ages. This clonotype has a handful of counts. The authors ran a second PCR of 7 to 11 cycles using a sample-barcoded 5' primer and a J-beta primer mix. TCRdb redid the calling of the 5' RACE reads with MiXCR, one entry per CDR3 protein. This repertoire shows about 1,500,000 distinct CDR3 sequences, 35% to 45% found once; its top ten account for roughly 7.9%. Material for sequencing was blood. The source is a woman between 18 and 29 years old in good health.

CDR3 DNA sequence: TGTGCCATCAGTGCGGGGGACAGGGATTTCCAAGAGACCCAGTACTTC. This encodes CAISAGDRDFQETQYF. The chain carries TRBV10-3 and TRBJ2-5, with TRBD1 matching 9 bases. After removal of 4 bases from V and 1 base from J, the junction contained 7 bases not matched to a gene. The length of the CDR3 is 16 residues. Germline V lookup: CDR1 ENHRY, CDR2 SYGVKD.